These 28 T cell receptor beta chains came from one sample sequenced in a study of identical twins. TCRdb independently ran MiXCR on the 5' RACE reads; one entry per CDR3 protein. The data hold some 760,000 distinct CDR3 sequences, with over 15% observed a single time. These data were also reused for a study on T cells expressing NK-cell markers.

The sample consisted of PBMCs. Every receptor here comes from a woman between 18 and 29 years old in good health.

This clonotype showed up just a few times. The chain uses TRBV9 and TRBJ2-7, with 7 bases that match TRBD2. This CDR3 has 15 amino acids. CDR1 is SGDLS and CDR2 is YYNGEE in the germline V gene. V lost 3 bases to trimming and J lost 3 bases; unmatched junction nucleotides: 9. The CDR3 sequence: CASSGEGTPLYEQYF. As DNA, the CDR3 is TGTGCCAGCAGCGGGGAGGGTACCCCCCTCTACGAGCAGTACTTC.

The gene calls are TRBV7-9 and TRBJ2-5; perhaps TRBD2 as D (5 bases). The V end lost 4 bases, the J end lost 2 bases, and 5 bases lay between the germline ends. CDR1 is SEHNR and CDR2 is FQNEAQ in the germline V gene (reference sequence). The CDR3 has 12 amino acids. The CDR3: CASSWTQETQYF. CDR3 nucleotides: TGTGCCAGCAGCTGGACTCAAGAGACCCAGTACTTC.

This clonotype was observed a few times. The chain employs TRBV20-1 and TRBJ2-5; D perhaps matches TRBD2 (5 bases). The V and J ends lost 7 bases and 5 bases respectively, with 17 bases between them. CDR3 size: 13 residues. Germline V lookup: CDR1 DFQATT, CDR2 SNEGSKA (reference sequence). The CDR3 protein is CSVRLGDRETQYF. CDR3 nucleotides: TGCAGTGTGAGATTGGGAGATCGGGAGACCCAGTACTTC.

This chain's CDR3 is CASSVVDRWGNEQFF. The CDR3 DNA sequence: TGTGCCAGCAGCGTAGTCGACAGGTGGGGCAATGAGCAGTTCTTC. The chain uses TRBV9 and TRBJ2-1; D might be TRBD1 (6 bases). The CDR3 is made up of 15 amino acids. The V and J ends lost 0 bases and 6 bases respectively, with 13 bases between them. Germline V gene data show CDR1 as SGDLS and CDR2 as YYNGEE.

The CDR3 DNA is TGCGCCAGCAGAGAACTGCTGAGGGACCAAGAGACCCAGTACTTC. This gives the protein CASRELLRDQETQYF. The rearrangement joins TRBV5-1 to TRBJ2-5; TRBD2 is a possible D gene (5 bases). The CDR3 totals 15 residues. V lost 5 bases, J lost 0 bases, and 14 bases lay in between. Germline V gene data show CDR1 as SGHRS and CDR2 as YFSETQ.

V is TRBV7-9 and J is TRBJ1-5; 7 nucleotides line up with TRBD1. Germline-derived CDR1 and CDR2 are SEHNR and FQNEAQ (reference sequence). This CDR3 contains 12 residues. The V segment lost 5 bases and the J segment 9 bases; nucleotides outside the gene matches: 4. The CDR3 DNA sequence: TGTGCCAGCAGCCTGACAGGGAGGCCCCAGCATTTT. Encoded protein: CASSLTGRPQHF.

This clonotype turned up a few times. The rearrangement links TRBV12-3 or TRBV12-4 to TRBJ2-2; D may be TRBD2 (6 bases). The CDR3 contains 15 residues. V was pared by 4 bases and J by 8 bases, with 17 bases between. CDR3 protein: CASSSKWAGGGELFF. In nucleotides, the CDR3 is TGTGCCAGCAGTTCTAAATGGGCCGGAGGGGGGGAGCTGTTTTTT.

This clonotype was counted at least ten times. The chain carries TRBV5-1 and TRBJ1-1; D unresolved. V lost 0 bases to trimming and J lost 7 bases, with 10 bases between them. The CDR3 totals 13 residues. CDR1 is SGHRS, CDR2 YFSETQ, per germline. The CDR3 reads CASSLETSVEAFF. The DNA for the CDR3 is TGCGCCAGCAGCTTGGAGACTTCAGTTGAAGCTTTCTTT.

This sequence joins TRBV27 and TRBJ2-3; perhaps TRBD2 as D (6 bases). Trimming shortened V by 4 bases and J by 1 base, and 15 bases separated the two germline ends. The CDR3 extends over 16 amino acids. Germline CDR1 and CDR2: MNHEY and SMNVEV (reference sequence). CDR3 sequence: CASSWLVASGTDTQYF. In DNA, the CDR3 is TGTGCCAGCAGTTGGCTCGTGGCTAGCGGCACAGATACGCAGTATTTT.

Ten or more counts support this clonotype. The chain is built from TRBV5-1 and TRBJ2-2, with 11 bases fitting TRBD1. This CDR3 is 15 amino acids long. The V gene's germline CDR1 is SGHRS and CDR2 YFSETQ. J was trimmed by 4 bases and V by 3 bases; bases with no gene match: 2. The CDR3 spells CASSSGTGGTGELFF. CDR3 DNA: TGCGCCAGCAGCTCCGGGACAGGGGGCACCGGGGAGCTGTTTTTT.

The V gene is TRBV20-1, the J gene TRBJ1-4, with D uncertain. Germline CDR1 DFQATT, CDR2 SNEGSKA (reference sequence). V was trimmed by 3 bases and J by 5 bases, leaving 16 bases between them. This CDR3 region has 15 residues. In DNA, the CDR3 is TGCAGTGCTAGGGACGGTTCCGACGTGAATGAAAAACTGTTTTTT. As protein: CSARDGSDVNEKLFF.

This clonotype was counted many times. The chain carries TRBV20-1 and TRBJ2-1; D gene unclear. The length of the CDR3 is 13 residues. Trimming pared 3 bases from V and 3 bases from J, leaving 9 bases between. Germline V lookup: CDR1 DFQATT, CDR2 SNEGSKA (reference sequence). The CDR3 DNA sequence: TGCAGTGCTAGGGCCGCATTCTACAATGAGCAGTTCTTC. This gives the protein CSARAAFYNEQFF.

This clonotype was seen a handful of times. This sequence joins TRBV15 and TRBJ2-5, with D hard to call. V gave up 0 bases and J gave up 2 bases, with 7 bases separating them. The V gene's germline CDR1 is LNHNV and CDR2 YYDKDF (reference sequence). The CDR3 consists of 14 residues. CDR3 coding DNA: TGTGCCACCAGCAGAGACAAGGGTCAAGAGACCCAGTACTTC. Amino acids: CATSRDKGQETQYF.

The chain combines TRBV12-3 or TRBV12-4 with TRBJ2-5; 11 bases are a match to TRBD2. V lost 6 bases to trimming and J lost 5 bases; unmatched junction nucleotides: 11. The CDR3 has 16 amino acids. In DNA form, the CDR3 reads TGTGCCAGCAGCAACCTCCCTAGCGGGAGGCGGGAGACCCAGTACTTC. Amino acid sequence: CASSNLPSGRRETQYF.

A few counts support this clonotype. J is TRBJ2-7 and V is TRBV4-3, with 9 bases lining up with TRBD1. Looked up from germline, CDR1 is LGHNA and CDR2 is YSLEER. Losses at the gene ends were 0 bases for V and 4 bases for J; bases not matched to a gene: 7. This CDR3 has 16 amino acids. The chain's CDR3 is CASSQDWGQGRYEQYF. The CDR3 coding sequence is TGCGCCAGCAGCCAAGATTGGGGACAGGGTCGATACGAGCAGTACTTC.

In its sample, this clonotype was seen once. The chain links TRBV11-2 to TRBJ2-7, with a weak D call TRBD2 (9 bases). This CDR3 comprises 17 residues. Looked up from germline, CDR1 is SGHAT and CDR2 is FQNNGV. Trimming removed 1 base from V and 1 base from J, with 17 bases in between. The CDR3 protein is CASSLGASGTGSYEQYF. The CDR3 region has the DNA TGTGCCAGCAGCTTAGGGGCTAGCGGGACAGGTTCCTACGAGCAGTACTTC.

This chain connects TRBV7-9 to TRBJ2-3; either TRBD1 or TRBD2 may fit D (5 bases each). The V end lost 5 bases, the J end lost 6 bases, and 15 bases lay between the germline ends. The CDR3 totals 14 residues. CDR1 is SEHNR and CDR2 is FQNEAQ in the germline V gene (reference sequence). For the CDR3, the DNA is TGTGCCAGCAGCCCAGGGCGGGCCTGGGATACGCAGTATTTT. It is translated as CASSPGRAWDTQYF.

The table lists this clonotype with a count of one. This chain links TRBV9 with TRBJ2-5; tentatively, D is TRBD1 (5 bases). The CDR3 runs to 14 residues. Trimming stripped 0 bases from V and 3 bases from J, with 9 bases between. Germline values: CDR1 SGDLS, CDR2 YYNGEE. CDR3 nucleotides: TGTGCCAGCAGCGTAGGCGGACATAAAGAGACCCAGTACTTC. This encodes CASSVGGHKETQYF.

The sample holds many counts of this clonotype. The V gene is TRBV7-2, the J gene TRBJ1-4; the D is unclear. With 1 base removed from V and 0 bases from J, the gap between germline ends came to 6 bases. CDR1 and CDR2 from the germline V gene are SGHTA and FQGNSA. This CDR3 is built from 15 residues. The CDR3 DNA reads TGTGCCAGCAGCTTAGGGGGATCAACTAATGAAAAACTGTTTTTT. It translates to CASSLGGSTNEKLFF.

A few counts support this clonotype. The chain recombines TRBV7-2 with TRBJ2-7; D may be TRBD1 (6 bases). Trimming cost V 2 bases and J 3 bases, with 14 bases left between them. The CDR3 extends over 15 amino acids. CDR1 and CDR2 (germline): SGHTA, FQGNSA. The CDR3 DNA follows: TGTGCCAGCAGCTTAATGGGGACACCCGACTACGAGCAGTACTTC. Protein product: CASSLMGTPDYEQYF.

This clonotype was recorded a few times. The chain uses TRBV4-3 and TRBJ2-7, with D possibly matching TRBD2 (5 bases). This CDR3 has 20 residues. The germline CDR1 and CDR2 sequences are LGHNA and YSLEER. Trimming took off 0 bases at V and 6 bases at J, with 30 bases between the two ends. CDR3 sequence reads: CASSQDRFHGRPRLGCEQYF. CDR3 DNA: TGCGCCAGCAGCCAAGATCGGTTTCATGGGAGACCACGCTTAGGCTGCGAGCAGTACTTC.

This chain joins TRBV7-2 and TRBJ1-1; D is ambiguous. CDR1 SGHTA and CDR2 FQGNSA come from the germline V gene. V was clipped by 1 base and J by 5 bases, with 11 bases between them. CDR3 length equals 14 residues. Here the CDR3 reads CASSLGNSETEAFF. Written as DNA, the CDR3 is TGTGCCAGCAGCTTAGGGAATAGCGAGACTGAAGCTTTCTTT.

The V call is TRBV6-5, the J call TRBJ1-2; the D is unclear. There are 13 residues in the CDR3. The ends were cut back, 4 bases at V and 8 bases at J, with 14 bases in the middle. Looked up from germline, CDR1 is MNHEY and CDR2 is SVGAGI. The CDR3 loop is CASSSRVGGGYTF. DNA for the CDR3: TGTGCCAGCAGTTCCCGGGTAGGCGGAGGCTACACCTTC.

The rearrangement links TRBV7-9 to TRBJ2-2, with 8 bases identical to TRBD2. The ends lost 5 bases at V and 1 base at J; junction bases unmatched: 6. Germline CDR1 is SEHNR and CDR2 is FQNEAQ (reference sequence). This CDR3 is built from 16 residues. Here the CDR3 reads CASSPRLAMNTGELFF. As DNA, the CDR3 is TGTGCCAGCAGCCCCCGACTAGCGATGAACACCGGGGAGCTGTTTTTT. The whole variable domain, remainder taken from reference TRBV7-9 and TRBJ2-2, is DTGVSQNPRHKITKRGQNVTFRCDPISEHNRLYWYRQTLGQGPEFLTYFQNEAQLEKSRLLSDRFSAERPKGSFSTLEIQRTEQGDSAMYLCASSPRLAMNTGELFFGEGSRLTVL.

The chain combines TRBV7-8 with TRBJ2-2, with D tentatively TRBD2 (7 bases). The CDR3 runs to 14 residues. Trimming removed 4 bases from V and 8 bases from J, with 14 bases in between. CDR1 is SGHVS, CDR2 FQNEAQ, per germline. CDR3 DNA sequence: TGTGCCAGCAGCTCTTGGGGGGGCACTGGGGAGCTGTTTTTT. Translating it yields CASSSWGGTGELFF.

This clonotype was detected a few times. The chain combines TRBV27 with TRBJ2-2; D not resolved. The length of the CDR3 is 16 residues. Germline loops: CDR1 MNHEY, CDR2 SMNVEV (reference sequence). V was pared by 8 bases and J by 4 bases, with 20 bases between. In DNA, the CDR3 is TGTGCCAGCGGTGAAGTCGTGCCAGTTATCACCGGGGAGCTGTTTTTT. Its protein is CASGEVVPVITGELFF.

The genes are TRBV10-1 and TRBJ2-1; D remains ambiguous. V lost 2 bases and J 6 bases, leaving 14 bases between the germline ends. CDR3 size: 15 residues. The germline V gene has CDR1 WNHNN and CDR2 SYGVQD (reference sequence). In DNA, the CDR3 is TGCGCCAGCAGTGAGGGGGATCGAGTTTCCAATGAGCAGTTCTTC. Translation gives CASSEGDRVSNEQFF.

The sample holds a few counts of this clonotype. V and J are TRBV7-6 and TRBJ1-1; the match to TRBD1 covers 8 bases. The germline CDR1 and CDR2 sequences are SGHVS and FNYEAQ. CDR3 length: 14 residues. Germline trimming cut 5 bases from V and 6 bases from J; bases unmatched to any gene: 8. The CDR3 spells CASSQTGERSEAFF. The CDR3 region has the DNA TGTGCCAGCAGCCAGACAGGGGAGAGGTCTGAAGCTTTCTTT.